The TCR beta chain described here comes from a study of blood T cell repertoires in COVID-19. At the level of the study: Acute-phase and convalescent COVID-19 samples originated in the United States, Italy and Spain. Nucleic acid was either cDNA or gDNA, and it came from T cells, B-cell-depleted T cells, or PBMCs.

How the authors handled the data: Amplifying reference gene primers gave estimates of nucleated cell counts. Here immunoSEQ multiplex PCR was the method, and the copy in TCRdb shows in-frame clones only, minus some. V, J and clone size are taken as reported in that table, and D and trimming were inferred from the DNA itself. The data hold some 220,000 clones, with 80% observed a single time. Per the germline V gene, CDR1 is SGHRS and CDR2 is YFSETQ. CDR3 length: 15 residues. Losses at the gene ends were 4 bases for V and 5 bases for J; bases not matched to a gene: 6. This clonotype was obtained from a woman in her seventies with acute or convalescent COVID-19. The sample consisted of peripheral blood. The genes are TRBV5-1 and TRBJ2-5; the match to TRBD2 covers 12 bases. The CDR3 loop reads CASSASGGAGETQYF. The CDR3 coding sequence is TGCGCCAGCAGCGCTAGCGGGGGGGCCGGGGAGACCCAGTACTTC.